Presented here are 2 T cell receptor beta chains from one specimen sequenced in a study of T cells in Graves' hyperthyroidism and ophthalmopathy. Amplification of TCR beta CDR3 regions was performed using RNA transcripts as template. A set of HTBI primers served as the primers for a first-round RT-PCR of the TCR CDR3. TCRdb reprocessed the multiplex PCR reads with MiXCR, giving one entry per CDR3 protein. The profile shows 500,000 to 550,000 distinct CDR3 sequences, less than 20% of them singletons. Sequenced: blood. Every receptor here comes from a man aged 35-49 years with Graves' ophthalmopathy.

This clonotype was seen at least ten times. The chain carries TRBV11-2 and TRBJ1-3; D remains ambiguous. The CDR3 extends over 11 amino acids. The germline CDR1 and CDR2 sequences are SGHAT and FQNNGV. Between the trimmed V and J ends, which lost 7 bases and 2 bases, there was a span of 3 bases. The CDR3 sequence is CASKAGNTIYF. DNA for the CDR3: TGTGCCAGCAAGGCTGGAAACACCATATATTTT.

The chain recombines TRBV11-2 with TRBJ2-2; 8 nucleotides align to TRBD2. There are 15 residues in the CDR3. Germline V lookup: CDR1 SGHAT, CDR2 FQNNGV. V dropped 3 bases and J dropped 5; count of bases not matched to a gene: 5. CDR3 coding DNA: TGTGCCAGCAGCTTTACCCTAGCGGGTACCGGGGAGCTGTTTTTT. Amino acids: CASSFTLAGTGELFF.